The clone carrying this T cell receptor beta chain is a singleton in its sample. Antigen specificity is unknown. This sample is part of a study of cytomegalovirus exposure and HLA in healthy donors. CDR3 length: 15 residues. The V gene's germline CDR1 is SEHNR and CDR2 FQNEAQ (reference sequence). J was trimmed by 0 bases and V by 1 base; bases with no gene match: 1. Study-wide results and caveats: In a later analysis, HLA-associated beta chains showed higher expansion and lower generation probabilities than comparable chains. Specific recognition of CMV antigens was confirmed in vitro for three chains (all CMV-associated). According to a later analysis, most TCR beta chains associated with CMV appeared HLA-restricted.

The study ran its PCR with 60 Vbeta and 13 Jbeta primers. Sequenced by immunoSEQ multiplex PCR; TCRdb stores in-frame clones only, minus some. Of some 160,000 clones in the sample, around 88% are singletons; the top ten hold about 2.1%. This receptor was identified in a woman aged 18-35 years in good health and CMV-seronegative. Material: PBMCs. This chain joins TRBV7-9 and TRBJ1-1; 8 nucleotides agree with TRBD1. This chain's CDR3 is CASSLGTGLNTEAFF. The CDR3 bases are TGTGCCAGCAGCTTAGGGACAGGGTTGAACACTGAAGCTTTCTTT.